A selection of T cell receptor beta chains follows, all from one sample in a study of T cell responses to AZD1222 COVID-19 vaccine. The method was immunoSEQ multiplex PCR; TCRdb's version includes in-frame clones alone and lacks a portion of them. The table shows approximately 150,000 clones, with more than 70% occurring only once. The input for sequencing was peripheral blood, taken on day 0 of AZD1222 vaccination. These receptors came from an adult in good health. CDR3s include the opening cysteine and the closing phenylalanine or tryptophan. The order of the fields is CDR3 DNA, CDR3 protein, V gene, J gene, clone size, D gene. D genes are given only for firm matches. Only part of the rows carry a size: once, few, many, or a class if the clone is expanded.

cdr3_nt: TGTGCCAGCAAAGACAGGTCCCATGGTGGCTACACCTTC
cdr3_aa: CASKDRSHGGYTF
v_call: TRBV27
j_call: TRBJ1-2
clone_size: -
d_call: -

cdr3_nt: TGTGCCAGCAGTGACCCCCCAAATGAGCAGTTCTTC
cdr3_aa: CASSDPPNEQFF
v_call: TRBV6-1
j_call: TRBJ2-1
clone_size: few
d_call: -

cdr3_nt: TGTGCCAGCAGCTCAGAAGGCTCCCGCGTTGGAAACACCATATATTTT
cdr3_aa: CASSSEGSRVGNTIYF
v_call: TRBV11-1
j_call: TRBJ1-3
clone_size: -
d_call: -

cdr3_nt: TGTGCCAGCAGTCCTCGAGACGTTATAGGCAACGAGCAGTACTTC
cdr3_aa: CASSPRDVIGNEQYF
v_call: TRBV27
j_call: TRBJ2-7
clone_size: -
d_call: -

cdr3_nt: TGCGCCAGCAGCTTGGCCGGGGCGACAGGCTACGAGCAGTACTTC
cdr3_aa: CASSLAGATGYEQYF
v_call: TRBV5-1
j_call: TRBJ2-7
clone_size: -
d_call: -

cdr3_nt: TGTGCCAGCAGCCAAGACAGGGTGGTAGCTTTCTTT
cdr3_aa: CASSQDRVVAFF
v_call: TRBV6-5
j_call: TRBJ1-1
clone_size: once
d_call: TRBD1

cdr3_nt: TGTGCCAGCAGCTTGGAGCTAGCGGGAAACACAGATACGCAGTATTTT
cdr3_aa: CASSLELAGNTDTQYF
v_call: TRBV7-6
j_call: TRBJ2-3
clone_size: -
d_call: TRBD2

cdr3_nt: TGTGCCAGCAGTTTAGGCCTCCCTCTCTTCGCCTACGAGCAGTACTTC
cdr3_aa: CASSLGLPLFAYEQYF
v_call: TRBV27
j_call: TRBJ2-7
clone_size: -
d_call: -

cdr3_nt: TGCAGCGTTGGCCCAGCAAACTATGGCTACACCTTC
cdr3_aa: CSVGPANYGYTF
v_call: TRBV29-1
j_call: TRBJ1-2
clone_size: -
d_call: -

cdr3_nt: TGTGCCAGCAGTTACTGGCAGGCTAGCACAGATACGCAGTATTTT
cdr3_aa: CASSYWQASTDTQYF
v_call: TRBV6-5
j_call: TRBJ2-3
clone_size: -
d_call: -

cdr3_nt: TGTGCCAGCCCTTGGGTTGGGGGGACCTATAGCAATCAGCCCCAGCATTTT
cdr3_aa: CASPWVGGTYSNQPQHF
v_call: TRBV7-9
j_call: TRBJ1-5
clone_size: -
d_call: -

cdr3_nt: TGTGCCATCAGTGAGTACCCTCTACAGGGCCGAAGGAGCACTGAAGCTTTCTTT
cdr3_aa: CAISEYPLQGRRSTEAFF
v_call: TRBV10-3
j_call: TRBJ1-1
clone_size: -
d_call: -

cdr3_nt: TGTGCCAGCAGCCCGCGACAGGGGGCGTTGAACACTGAAGCTTTCTTT
cdr3_aa: CASSPRQGALNTEAFF
v_call: TRBV7-9
j_call: TRBJ1-1
clone_size: once
d_call: TRBD1

cdr3_nt: TGTGCCAGCAGCCGTAGCGGGGGTTCAGATACGCAGTATTTT
cdr3_aa: CASSRSGGSDTQYF
v_call: TRBV7-2
j_call: TRBJ2-3
clone_size: -
d_call: TRBD2

cdr3_nt: TGCGCCAGCAGCGTCCTAGCGGGGGGGCGAGGTGAGCAGTTCTTC
cdr3_aa: CASSVLAGGRGEQFF
v_call: TRBV10-2
j_call: TRBJ2-1
clone_size: -
d_call: TRBD2

cdr3_nt: TGCGCCAGCAGCCCAGGGACCTATGGCTACACCTTC
cdr3_aa: CASSPGTYGYTF
v_call: TRBV5-1
j_call: TRBJ1-2
clone_size: few
d_call: -

cdr3_nt: TGTGCCAGCAGAGGTGTCGGGACAGGGAAAGACGAGCAGTACTTC
cdr3_aa: CASRGVGTGKDEQYF
v_call: TRBV6-5
j_call: TRBJ2-7
clone_size: -
d_call: TRBD1

cdr3_nt: TGTGCCAGCAGTAGCCGGGGGGCGGATAATTCACCCCTCCACTTT
cdr3_aa: CASSSRGADNSPLHF
v_call: TRBV9
j_call: TRBJ1-6
clone_size: -
d_call: -

cdr3_nt: TGTGCCAGTAGTATAGGGGCTAACACTGAAGCTTTCTTT
cdr3_aa: CASSIGANTEAFF
v_call: TRBV19
j_call: TRBJ1-1
clone_size: -
d_call: -

cdr3_nt: TGTGCCAGCAGTTTGGGCACCCTCTTGGACACCATATATTTT
cdr3_aa: CASSLGTLLDTIYF
v_call: TRBV28
j_call: TRBJ1-3
clone_size: -
d_call: -

cdr3_nt: TGTGCCAGCAGCCAGAGGTTTAACTATGGCTACACCTTC
cdr3_aa: CASSQRFNYGYTF
v_call: TRBV14
j_call: TRBJ1-2
clone_size: -
d_call: -

cdr3_nt: TGTGCCAGCAGTTTATCTGAACCGGGGGTGGGTCAGCCCCAGCATTTT
cdr3_aa: CASSLSEPGVGQPQHF
v_call: TRBV27
j_call: TRBJ1-5
clone_size: -
d_call: -

cdr3_nt: TGCAGCGTGTGGACAGGGGCTGAAGCTTTCTTT
cdr3_aa: CSVWTGAEAFF
v_call: TRBV29-1
j_call: TRBJ1-1
clone_size: once
d_call: TRBD1

cdr3_nt: TGTGCCAGCAGCGTAGTTGAAGGGGGCGATCAGCCCCAGCATTTT
cdr3_aa: CASSVVEGGDQPQHF
v_call: TRBV9
j_call: TRBJ1-5
clone_size: -
d_call: TRBD1

cdr3_nt: TGTGCCAGCAGTTACTCGGGTCTCACAGATACGCAGTATTTT
cdr3_aa: CASSYSGLTDTQYF
v_call: TRBV6-5
j_call: TRBJ2-3
clone_size: -
d_call: -

cdr3_nt: TGTGCCAGCAGCTTTGAGCGGGGGGGACCTTACGAGCAGTACTTC
cdr3_aa: CASSFERGGPYEQYF
v_call: TRBV5-6
j_call: TRBJ2-7
clone_size: -
d_call: TRBD2

cdr3_nt: TGTGCCATCAGTCCACAGGGGCGGGGGTCCGGCAATGAGCAGTTCTTC
cdr3_aa: CAISPQGRGSGNEQFF
v_call: TRBV10-3
j_call: TRBJ2-1
clone_size: -
d_call: -

cdr3_nt: TGTGCCAGCAGTTACTCGAGTGGGATGAAAGCTTTCTTT
cdr3_aa: CASSYSSGMKAFF
v_call: TRBV6-6
j_call: TRBJ1-1
clone_size: -
d_call: -

cdr3_nt: TGTGCCATCAGTGCCGGGGGGGAAGGGCTCTACGAGCAGTACTTC
cdr3_aa: CAISAGGEGLYEQYF
v_call: TRBV10-3
j_call: TRBJ2-7
clone_size: -
d_call: TRBD2

cdr3_nt: TGTGCCAGCAACGGACAGGGGGCGGATGGCTACACCTTC
cdr3_aa: CASNGQGADGYTF
v_call: TRBV2
j_call: TRBJ1-2
clone_size: -
d_call: TRBD1

cdr3_nt: TGTGCCAGCAGCTTAGCCCTTAATGAAAAACTGTTTTTT
cdr3_aa: CASSLALNEKLFF
v_call: TRBV7-2
j_call: TRBJ1-4
clone_size: -
d_call: -

cdr3_nt: TGTGCCAGCAGCTACAGGTTTGAGGAGACCCAGTACTTC
cdr3_aa: CASSYRFEETQYF
v_call: TRBV7-2
j_call: TRBJ2-5
clone_size: -
d_call: -

cdr3_nt: TGTGCCAGCAGCCCCCGGGGAGGGCCCTCTGGGGCCAACGTCCTGACTTTC
cdr3_aa: CASSPRGGPSGANVLTF
v_call: TRBV7-2
j_call: TRBJ2-6
clone_size: -
d_call: TRBD2

cdr3_nt: TGTGCCAGCAGCCATTCCAGGGGAAGCGGGGTCTACAATGAGCAGTTCTTC
cdr3_aa: CASSHSRGSGVYNEQFF
v_call: TRBV3-1/TRBV3-2
j_call: TRBJ2-1
clone_size: once
d_call: -

cdr3_nt: TGTGCCAGCTCATCGGACAGGGGACCCAATCAGCCCCAGCATTTT
cdr3_aa: CASSSDRGPNQPQHF
v_call: TRBV18
j_call: TRBJ1-5
clone_size: -
d_call: TRBD1

cdr3_nt: TGTGCCAGCAGGGGGACAGGGGGGATTGAAAAACTGTTTTTT
cdr3_aa: CASRGTGGIEKLFF
v_call: TRBV28
j_call: TRBJ1-4
clone_size: -
d_call: TRBD1

cdr3_nt: TGTGCCAGCAGCCGCCCCAATGGCTACACCTTC
cdr3_aa: CASSRPNGYTF
v_call: TRBV7-2
j_call: TRBJ1-2
clone_size: -
d_call: -

cdr3_nt: TGTGCCAGCAGCAGGGGGGAGAGTCAGCCCCAGCATTTT
cdr3_aa: CASSRGESQPQHF
v_call: TRBV9
j_call: TRBJ1-5
clone_size: -
d_call: -

cdr3_nt: TGTGCCAGCAGTCTGGACAGGGTATTGAACACTGAAGCTTTCTTT
cdr3_aa: CASSLDRVLNTEAFF
v_call: TRBV2
j_call: TRBJ1-1
clone_size: -
d_call: TRBD1

cdr3_nt: TGTGCCAGCAGCTTGGCCGTAACCTCCAATCAGCCCCAGCATTTT
cdr3_aa: CASSLAVTSNQPQHF
v_call: TRBV5-5
j_call: TRBJ1-5
clone_size: -
d_call: -

cdr3_nt: TGTGCCAGCAGCTTAGACCGATTGGGCGTCAATCAGCCCCAGCATTTT
cdr3_aa: CASSLDRLGVNQPQHF
v_call: TRBV7-2
j_call: TRBJ1-5
clone_size: -
d_call: -

cdr3_nt: TGTGCCAGCAGCCCCCCCCGGGACAGGGGTGGGGACACTGAAGCTTTCTTT
cdr3_aa: CASSPPRDRGGDTEAFF
v_call: TRBV11-3
j_call: TRBJ1-1
clone_size: -
d_call: TRBD1

cdr3_nt: TGTGCCAGCAGAGACAGGGTCGGTGAAAAACTGTTTTTT
cdr3_aa: CASRDRVGEKLFF
v_call: TRBV12-3/TRBV12-4
j_call: TRBJ1-4
clone_size: -
d_call: TRBD1

cdr3_nt: TGTGCCAGCAGCCCCGTAGCGGGCCCCTCTAATGAGCAGTTCTTC
cdr3_aa: CASSPVAGPSNEQFF
v_call: TRBV5-8
j_call: TRBJ2-1
clone_size: -
d_call: TRBD2

cdr3_nt: TGTGCCAGCAGCTCTTGGTGGGCTCGGGAAGGGGGCCTCTATAATTCACCCCTCCACTTT
cdr3_aa: CASSSWWAREGGLYNSPLHF
v_call: TRBV28
j_call: TRBJ1-6
clone_size: -
d_call: TRBD1

cdr3_nt: TGTGCCAGCAGTTACTCGCAGGAGGGGGTGGGGAATGAGCAGTTCTTC
cdr3_aa: CASSYSQEGVGNEQFF
v_call: TRBV6-2/TRBV6-3
j_call: TRBJ2-1
clone_size: -
d_call: -

cdr3_nt: TGTGCCAGCACCCCGGAGGGATACTATGGCTACACCTTC
cdr3_aa: CASTPEGYYGYTF
v_call: TRBV28
j_call: TRBJ1-2
clone_size: -
d_call: -

cdr3_nt: TGTGCCAGCAGCCCAAGTCTACCTTGGGACACTGAAGCTTTCTTT
cdr3_aa: CASSPSLPWDTEAFF
v_call: TRBV11-1
j_call: TRBJ1-1
clone_size: -
d_call: -